Sequencing of this T cell receptor (beta chain) was carried out in a study of follicular helper T cells after annual influenza vaccination. Findings and limits, study-wide: Most later recoveries of Day 7 ICOS+CD38+ clones were ICOS-CD38- cTfh.

V was clipped by 2 bases and J by 2 bases, with 15 bases between them. The CDR3 runs to 16 residues. From germline, CDR1 is LNHDA and CDR2 SQIVND (reference sequence). Sequencing was performed with immunoSEQ multiplex PCR; in TCRdb, only in-frame clones are kept and a portion is missing. Among more than 650 clones listed, over 65% were seen once. Time point of the sample: 2015-2016 season, pre-vaccination. This clone was seen a few times. The antigen remains unidentified. The clonotype comes from an adult who received the influenza vaccine. The chain joins TRBV19 to TRBJ1-2; a weak D match, TRBD1 (5 bases). Sequenced here: CXCR5+ CD38+ circulating T follicular helper cells from blood, sampled on the day of influenza vaccination. The subset here: circulating Tfh, non-naive CD4+CXCR5+PD-1+ (ICOS+CD38+ or ICOS-CD38-). CDR3 DNA sequence: TGTGCCAGTAGTATACAGGGACTTCAGAGGAACTATGGCTACACCTTC. Its protein product is CASSIQGLQRNYGYTF.